This entry lists 19 T cell receptor beta chains sequenced from one sample in a study of cytotoxic CD8 clonotypes in ibrutinib-treated CLL. Assay used: immunoSEQ multiplex PCR; TCRdb lists only in-frame clones, some missing. The data show 35,000 to 45,000 clones, with roughly 49% seen just once and under 20% held by the top ten. Source: PBMCs, taken before ibrutinib treatment. These receptor sequences come from a human donor with chronic lymphocytic leukemia.

The rearrangement links TRBV5-6 to TRBJ2-7; possible D gene TRBD1, 5 bases. CDR1 is SGHDT, CDR2 YYEEEE, per germline. V was pared by 5 bases and J by 4 bases, with 10 bases between. This CDR3 region has 12 residues. CDR3 DNA sequence: TGTGCCAGCAGTGTAGGGGCTTACGAGCAGTACTTC. Protein product: CASSVGAYEQYF.

V and J are TRBV21-1 and TRBJ1-6; TRBD1 is the table's D call and was not checked against the DNA. TRBV21-1 is designated a pseudogene. This CDR3 region has 14 residues. The CDR3 coding sequence is TGTGCCAGCAGCCGGGACAGGGGCAATTCACCCCTCCACTTT. Protein: CASSRDRGNSPLHF.

The rearrangement links TRBV15 to TRBJ1-5; D perhaps matches TRBD1 (5 bases). The CDR3 runs 17 residues. Germline lookup yields CDR1 LNHNV and CDR2 YYDKDF (reference sequence). Trimming removed 1 base at V and 0 bases at J, with 13 bases between. CDR3 bases: TGTGCCACCAGCAGAGCCTTGGGGGGAAATAGCAATCAGCCCCAGCATTTT. This codes for CATSRALGGNSNQPQHF.

V is TRBV4-3 and J is TRBJ1-2; D remains unclear. The CDR3 has 14 amino acids. Germline V gives CDR1 LGHNA, CDR2 YSLEER. The V end was cut by 6 bases, the J end by 4 bases, with 15 bases between. DNA for the CDR3: TGCGCCAGCAGTCCCGGACCCATGGGCTATGGCTACACCTTC. Translated, it gives CASSPGPMGYGYTF.

The chain uses TRBV11-2 and TRBJ2-5; TRBD2 matches at 10 bases. Trimming at V came to 2 bases and at J to 4 bases, leaving 7 bases not matched to a gene. This CDR3 is 16 amino acids long. The germline V gene has CDR1 SGHAT and CDR2 FQNNGV. The CDR3 region is CASSLLGLAGVETQYF. CDR3 in DNA: TGTGCCAGCAGCTTACTTGGGCTAGCGGGGGTAGAGACCCAGTACTTC.

The V and J genes are TRBV30 and TRBJ2-6; D gene unclear. The V and J ends lost 8 bases and 2 bases respectively, with 22 bases between them. Germline CDR1 and CDR2: GTSNPN and SVGIG (reference sequence). The CDR3 has 17 amino acids. The CDR3 coding sequence is TGTGCCCACAAACAGTCAAAGGGTGGCGCTGGGGCCAACGTCCTGACTTTC. Protein: CAHKQSKGGAGANVLTF.

The chain combines TRBV6-5 with TRBJ2-1; TRBD2 aligns across 8 bases. The CDR3 runs to 15 residues. V gave up 5 bases and J gave up 6 bases; unmatched junction bases: 9. Germline assignment: CDR1 MNHEY and CDR2 SVGAGI. CDR3 in amino acids: CASSLRGAGPNEQFF. The CDR3 DNA follows: TGTGCCAGCAGTCTGCGGGGGGCGGGGCCCAATGAGCAGTTCTTC.

The V call is TRBV6-5, the J call TRBJ1-2; a weak D match, TRBD1 (5 bases). The V end was cut by 5 bases, the J end by 8 bases, with 12 bases between. The CDR3 has 12 residues. Germline CDR1 is MNHEY and CDR2 is SVGAGI. The CDR3 bases are TGTGCCAGCAGTGGTCAGGGTTACGGCTACACCTTC. It yields the protein CASSGQGYGYTF.

The table lists this clone with a few counts. The V gene is TRBV4-2, the J gene TRBJ1-6; TRBD1 matches 11 bases. The CDR3 extends over 18 amino acids. The V segment lost 1 base and the J segment 4 bases; nucleotides outside the gene matches: 6. The germline CDR1 and CDR2 sequences are LGHNA and YNFKEQ. The chain's CDR3 is CASSQGWDRGDYNSPLHF. The CDR3 DNA is TGTGCCAGCAGCCAAGGATGGGACAGGGGGGATTATAATTCACCCCTCCACTTT.

The chain joins TRBV29-1 to TRBJ1-2, with D possibly matching TRBD1 (6 bases). Germline V gene data show CDR1 as SQVTM and CDR2 as ANQGSEA. V lost 6 bases to trimming and J lost 5 bases, with 22 bases between them. This CDR3 region has 15 residues. The CDR3 sequence: CSVYGTPRGWYGYTF. The CDR3 DNA reads TGCAGCGTGTATGGGACACCGCGGGGTTGGTATGGCTACACCTTC.

The V gene is TRBV12-5, the J gene TRBJ2-3; 10 bases map to TRBD2. V was clipped by 6 bases and J by 4 bases; unmatched bases: 7. CDR3 length equals 15 residues. From germline, CDR1 is LGHNT and CDR2 FRNRAP. CDR3 bases: TGTGCTAGTGGGCGAATAGCGGGGGGCCCAGATACGCAGTATTTT. Translating it yields CASGRIAGGPDTQYF.

This clone was counted a few times. The chain couples TRBV6-5 to TRBJ1-5; perhaps TRBD1 as D (5 bases). CDR1 and CDR2 from the germline V gene are MNHEY and SVGAGI. The V end was cut by 6 bases, the J end by 0 bases, with 9 bases between. The CDR3 is 14 amino acids. The CDR3 is CASSLTASNQPQHF. The CDR3 coding sequence is TGTGCCAGCAGCCTGACAGCTAGCAATCAGCCCCAGCATTTT.

This clone has only a few counts. This chain joins TRBV27 and TRBJ1-1; possibly TRBD1 for D (5 bases). This CDR3 contains 14 residues. V lost 5 bases and J 1 base, leaving 11 bases between the germline ends. Germline V gene sequence: CDR1 MNHEY, CDR2 SMNVEV (reference sequence). The CDR3: CASSPPGGNTEAFF. CDR3 bases: TGTGCCAGCAGTCCTCCTGGGGGGAACACTGAAGCTTTCTTT.

The chain links TRBV6-5 to TRBJ2-5, with D perhaps matching TRBD2 (5 bases). Germline V gene sequence: CDR1 MNHEY, CDR2 SVGAGI. The CDR3 totals 13 residues. Trimming pared 0 bases from V and 7 bases from J, leaving 9 bases between. DNA of the CDR3: TGTGCCAGCAGTTACTCGATGCGGGTGACCCAGTACTTC. This gives the protein CASSYSMRVTQYF.

The chain joins TRBV2 to TRBJ1-3, with D unresolved. The ends were cut back, 8 bases at V and 0 bases at J, with 8 bases in the middle. Germline-derived CDR1 and CDR2 are SNHLY and FYNNEI. The CDR3 spans 13 residues. CDR3 loop: CASVYISGNTIYF. In DNA form, the CDR3 reads TGTGCCAGCGTTTATATCTCTGGAAACACCATATATTTT.

This clone showed up just a few times. V gene TRBV12-5 combines with J gene TRBJ1-1; 9 bases line up with TRBD1. Germline loops: CDR1 LGHNT, CDR2 FRNRAP. With V trimmed by 6 bases and J by 3 bases, 2 bases remained unmatched. The CDR3 is 13 amino acids. The CDR3 DNA follows: TGTGCTAGTGGACGGACAGGGGACACTGAAGCTTTCTTT. It yields the protein CASGRTGDTEAFF.

The chain links TRBV5-1 to TRBJ1-1; D remains ambiguous. Germline V CDR1 and CDR2: SGHRS, YFSETQ. CDR3 size: 13 residues. The V gene lost 0 bases and the J gene lost 6 bases, with 9 bases spanning the gap. CDR3 loop: CASSLASESEAFF. In DNA form, the CDR3 reads TGCGCCAGCAGCTTGGCCTCGGAATCTGAAGCTTTCTTT. Using reference TRBV5-1 and TRBJ1-1 for the parts outside the CDR3, the full variable domain is KAGVTQTPRYLIKTRGQQVTLSCSPISGHRSVSWYQQTPGQGLQFLFEYFSETQRNKGNFPGRFSGRQFSNSRSEMNVSTLELGDSALYLCASSLASESEAFFGQGTRLTVV.

This chain uses TRBV7-3 with TRBJ2-3; D unresolved. The V and J ends lost 7 bases and 0 bases respectively, with 17 bases between them. Germline V gene lookup returns CDR1 SGHTA and CDR2 FQGTGA. This CDR3 has 16 amino acids. The CDR3 loop reads CASTLSSTGSTDTQYF. The CDR3 DNA sequence: TGTGCCAGCACCCTCAGTTCCACGGGTAGCACAGATACGCAGTATTTT.

This clone was counted a few times. The sample holds other DNA sequences that translate to the same CDR3. V usage is TRBV7-9 and J usage is TRBJ2-7; the D gene is possibly TRBD2 (5 bases). This CDR3 has 11 amino acids. CDR1 is SEHNR and CDR2 is FQNEAQ in the germline V gene (reference sequence). V was clipped by 11 bases and J by 0 bases, with 8 bases between them. CDR3 DNA sequence: TGTGCCTCACGGGGCTCCTACGAGCAGTACTTC. Its translation is CASRGSYEQYF. The full variable domain, with the rest looked up from reference TRBV7-9 and TRBJ2-7, is DTGVSQNPRHKITKRGQNVTFRCDPISEHNRLYWYRQTLGQGPEFLTYFQNEAQLEKSRLLSDRFSAERPKGSFSTLEIQRTEQGDSAMYLCASRGSYEQYFGPGTRLTVT.